This TCR beta chain comes out of a study of blood T cell repertoires in COVID-19 (dated by TCRdb to about 2020). Notes on the research overall: Samples covering the acute and convalescent phases of COVID-19 were provided by collaborators in the United States, Italy and Spain. The repertoires were made available in a free public database intended to serve as a resource for research on the immune response to SARS-CoV-2. Where HLA class I and class II types were available, the types were taken from metadata supplied by the sample provider, not from assay-based typing. Sample metadata almost always included a de-identified subject ID, COVID-19 status, age in years and sex. The samples were drawn from the first 160 participants of the ongoing ImmuneRACE study and from 1,254 subjects provided by 6 global collaborators. The dataset comprised deeply sampled blood TCRbeta repertoires from subjects exposed to, actively infected with, or recovered from COVID-19. The prospective study material was composed of cDNA or gDNA derived from T cells, B-cell-depleted T cells, or PBMCs. Broader findings and caveats from the paper: How much clinical and demographic metadata was included differed by source and by participant, and the metadata was provided uncurated.

Whole blood was collected in K2EDTA tubes by collaborating institutions according to the institutions' own protocols. Collaborator samples were shipped for TCRbeta analysis as frozen whole blood, isolated PBMCs, or DNA extracted from either sample type. Of note for this clone: Its target antigen remains unknown. Within one base of it there is no much larger clone, and no base qualities were kept.

The immunoSEQ Assay, a bias-controlled multiplex PCR, was used to amplify TCRbeta CDR3 regions from genomic DNA. In the source study's methods: The number of nucleated cells in each sample was estimated by amplification of reference gene primers within the assay. Sequence reads were collapsed and filtered to measure the absolute abundance of every unique TCRbeta CDR3 rearrangement. For each sample, productive Simpson clonality was calculated as the square root of Simpson's diversity index across productive rearrangements. Imported from immuneACCESS, the table was reduced by TCRdb to in-frame sequences with V and J called. These copies leave out some clones; in studies compared against another copy, an unresolved V gene accounts for under half, and the cause of the remainder is not known. Clonal size and the V and J genes are those of that table, whereas D and trimming came from the DNA. The sample table records about 81,000 clones; 90% to 95% of these occur just once. The ten most abundant clones make up under 2.5% of the sample.

In the germline V gene, CDR1 corresponds to KGHSH and CDR2 to LQKENI. The junction shows trimming of 3 bases on V and 6 bases on J, and the gene matches do not reach 4 bases of it. Including the terminal cysteine and phenylalanine, the CDR3 comprises 13 residues. Just the 39-base CDR3 DNA is kept, in frame starting at base 1. The rearranged chain carries TRBV18 and TRBJ2-7; 8 central nucleotides agree with TRBD1. The TCR was taken from a woman aged 45-59 years in a cohort sampled during active COVID-19. The sequencing input was peripheral blood. CDR3 reads: CASSPADRGEQYF. The DNA is TGTGCCAGCTCACCTGCTGACAGGGGCGAGCAGTACTTC. The CDR3 plus the reference TRBV18 and TRBJ2-7 genes for the other parts give the full variable domain: NAGVMQNPRHLVRRRGQEARLRCSPMKGHSHVYWYRQLPEEGLKFMVYLQKENIIDESGMPKERFSAEFPKEGPSILRIQQVVRGDSAAYFCASSPADRGEQYFGPGTRLTVT.